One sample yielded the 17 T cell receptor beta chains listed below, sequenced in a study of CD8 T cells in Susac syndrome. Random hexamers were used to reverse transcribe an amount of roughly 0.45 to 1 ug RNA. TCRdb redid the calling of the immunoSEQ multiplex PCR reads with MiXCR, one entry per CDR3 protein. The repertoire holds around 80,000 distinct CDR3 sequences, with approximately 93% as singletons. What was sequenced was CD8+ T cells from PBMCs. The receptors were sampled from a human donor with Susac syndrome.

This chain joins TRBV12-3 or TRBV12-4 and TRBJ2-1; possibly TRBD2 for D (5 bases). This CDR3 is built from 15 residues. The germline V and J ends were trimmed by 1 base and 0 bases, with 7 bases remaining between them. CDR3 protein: CASSLVGSSYNEQFF. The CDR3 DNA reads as TGTGCCAGCAGTTTAGTTGGGAGCTCCTACAATGAGCAGTTCTTC.

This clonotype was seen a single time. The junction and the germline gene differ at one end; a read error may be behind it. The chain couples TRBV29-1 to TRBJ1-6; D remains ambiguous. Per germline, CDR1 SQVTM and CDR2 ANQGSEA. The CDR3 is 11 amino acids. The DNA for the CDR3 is TGCAGCGTTGAAGATAGAAATGGCTTAACCTTT. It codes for CSVEDRNGLTF. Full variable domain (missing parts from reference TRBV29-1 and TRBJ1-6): SAVISQKPSRDICQRGTSLTIQCQVDSQVTMMFWYRQQPGQSLTLIATANQGSEATYESGFVIDKFPISRPNLTFSTLTVSNMSPEDSSIYLCSVEDRNGLTFGNGTRLTVT.

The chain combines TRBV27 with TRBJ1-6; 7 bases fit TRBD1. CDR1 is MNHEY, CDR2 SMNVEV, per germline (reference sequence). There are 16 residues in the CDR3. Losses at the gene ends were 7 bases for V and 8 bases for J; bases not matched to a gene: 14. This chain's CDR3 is CASISGQRLGYSPLHF. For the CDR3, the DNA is TGTGCCAGCATTTCGGGACAGCGTCTGGGGTATTCACCCCTCCACTTT.

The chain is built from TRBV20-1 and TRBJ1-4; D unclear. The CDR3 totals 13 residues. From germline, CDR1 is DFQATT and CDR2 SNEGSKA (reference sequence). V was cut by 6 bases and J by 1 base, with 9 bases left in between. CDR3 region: CSAPGKTNEKLFF. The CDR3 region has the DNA TGCAGTGCCCCGGGGAAAACTAATGAAAAACTGTTTTTT.

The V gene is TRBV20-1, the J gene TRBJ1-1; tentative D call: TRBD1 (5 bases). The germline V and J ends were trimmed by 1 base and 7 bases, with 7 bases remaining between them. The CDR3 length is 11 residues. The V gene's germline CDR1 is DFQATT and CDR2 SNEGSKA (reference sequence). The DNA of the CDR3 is TGCAGTGCTAGAGTGGGGCGTGAAGCTTTCTTT. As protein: CSARVGREAFF.

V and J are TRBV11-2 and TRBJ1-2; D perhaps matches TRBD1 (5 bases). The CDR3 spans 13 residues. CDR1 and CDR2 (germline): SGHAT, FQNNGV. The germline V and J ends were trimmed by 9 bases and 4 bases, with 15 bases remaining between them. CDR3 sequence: CASNLGGTYGYTF. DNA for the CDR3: TGTGCCAGTAACCTGGGGGGAACCTATGGCTACACCTTC.

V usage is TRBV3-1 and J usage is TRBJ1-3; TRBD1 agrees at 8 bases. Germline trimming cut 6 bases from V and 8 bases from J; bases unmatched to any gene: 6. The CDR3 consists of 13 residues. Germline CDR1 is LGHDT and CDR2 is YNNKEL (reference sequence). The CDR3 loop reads CASSLDRVYTIYF. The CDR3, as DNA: TGTGCCAGCAGTCTGGACAGGGTTTACACCATATATTTT.

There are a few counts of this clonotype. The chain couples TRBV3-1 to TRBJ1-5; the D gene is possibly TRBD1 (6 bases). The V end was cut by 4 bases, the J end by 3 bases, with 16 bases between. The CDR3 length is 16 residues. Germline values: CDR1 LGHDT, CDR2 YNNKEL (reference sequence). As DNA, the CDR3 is TGTGCCAGCAGCCCCAAAGAGGGGGACGTCAATCAGCCCCAGCATTTT. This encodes CASSPKEGDVNQPQHF.

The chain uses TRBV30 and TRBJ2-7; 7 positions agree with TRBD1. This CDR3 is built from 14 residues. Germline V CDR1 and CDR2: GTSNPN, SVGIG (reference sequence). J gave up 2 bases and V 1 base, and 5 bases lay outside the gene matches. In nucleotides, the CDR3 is TGTGCCTGGAGTGCGCCGGGACAGACCTACGAGCAGTACTTC. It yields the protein CAWSAPGQTYEQYF.

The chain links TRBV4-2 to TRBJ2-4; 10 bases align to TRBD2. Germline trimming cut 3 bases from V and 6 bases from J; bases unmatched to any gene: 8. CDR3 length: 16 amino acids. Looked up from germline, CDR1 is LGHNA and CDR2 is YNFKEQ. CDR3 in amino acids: CASSHPGAGGPNIQYF. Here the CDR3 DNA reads TGTGCCAGCAGCCATCCAGGAGCGGGGGGGCCAAACATTCAGTACTTC.

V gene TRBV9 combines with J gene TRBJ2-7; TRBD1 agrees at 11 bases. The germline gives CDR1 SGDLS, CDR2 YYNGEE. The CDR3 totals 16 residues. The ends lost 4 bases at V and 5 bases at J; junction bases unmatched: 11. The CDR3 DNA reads TGTGCCAGCAGCCCTCGAGGACAGGGGGCGAATAACGAGCAGTACTTC. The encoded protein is CASSPRGQGANNEQYF.

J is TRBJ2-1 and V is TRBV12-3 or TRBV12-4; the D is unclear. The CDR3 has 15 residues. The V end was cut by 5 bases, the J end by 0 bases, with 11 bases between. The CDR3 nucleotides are TGTGCCAGCAGTACAGCCTTACGCTCCTACAATGAGCAGTTCTTC. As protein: CASSTALRSYNEQFF.

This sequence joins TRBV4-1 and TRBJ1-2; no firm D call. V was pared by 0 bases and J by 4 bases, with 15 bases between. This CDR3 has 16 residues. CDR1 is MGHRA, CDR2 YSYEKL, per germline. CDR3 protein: CASSQDESTHSYGYTF. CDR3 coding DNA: TGCGCCAGCAGCCAAGATGAGTCGACCCATAGCTATGGCTACACCTTC.

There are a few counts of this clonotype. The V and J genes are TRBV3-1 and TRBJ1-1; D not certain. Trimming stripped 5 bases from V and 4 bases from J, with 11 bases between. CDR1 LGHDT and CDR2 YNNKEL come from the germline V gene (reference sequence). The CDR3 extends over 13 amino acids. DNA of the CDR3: TGTGCCAGCAGCATCAGGTCTCCCACTGAAGCTTTCTTT. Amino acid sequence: CASSIRSPTEAFF. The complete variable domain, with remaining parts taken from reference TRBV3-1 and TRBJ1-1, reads DTAVSQTPKYLVTQMGNDKSIKCEQNLGHDTMYWYKQDSKKFLKIMFSYNNKELIINETVPNRFSPKSPDKAHLNLHINSLELGDSAVYFCASSIRSPTEAFFGQGTRLTVV.

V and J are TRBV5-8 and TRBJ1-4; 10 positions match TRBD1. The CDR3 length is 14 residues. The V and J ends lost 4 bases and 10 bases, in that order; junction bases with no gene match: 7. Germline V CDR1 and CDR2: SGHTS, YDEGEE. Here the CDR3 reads CASSTGTGEGKLFF. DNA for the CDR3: TGTGCCAGCAGCACCGGGACAGGGGAGGGAAAACTGTTTTTT.

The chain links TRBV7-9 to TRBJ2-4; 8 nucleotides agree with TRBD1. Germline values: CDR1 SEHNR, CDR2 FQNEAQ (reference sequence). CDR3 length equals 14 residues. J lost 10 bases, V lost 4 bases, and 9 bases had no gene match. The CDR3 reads CASSSPTGERIQYF. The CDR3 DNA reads TGTGCCAGCAGCTCTCCGACAGGGGAACGGATTCAGTACTTC.

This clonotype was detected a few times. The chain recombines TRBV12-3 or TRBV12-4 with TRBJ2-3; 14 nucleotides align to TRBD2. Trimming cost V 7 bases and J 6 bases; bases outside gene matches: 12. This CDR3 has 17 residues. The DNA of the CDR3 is TGTGCCAGCATGACCGGACTAGCGGGGGGTATACGGGATACGCAGTATTTT. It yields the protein CASMTGLAGGIRDTQYF.